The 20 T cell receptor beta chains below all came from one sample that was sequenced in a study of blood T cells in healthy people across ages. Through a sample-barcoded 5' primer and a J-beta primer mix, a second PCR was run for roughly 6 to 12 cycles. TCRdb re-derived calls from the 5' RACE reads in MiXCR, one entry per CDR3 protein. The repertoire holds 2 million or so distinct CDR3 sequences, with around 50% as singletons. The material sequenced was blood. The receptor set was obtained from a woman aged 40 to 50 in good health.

The CDR3 nucleotides read TGCAGCGTTGAGGGCGGGGTCGATACGCAGTATTTT. Amino acid sequence: CSVEGGVDTQYF. The chain links TRBV29-1 to TRBJ2-3; TRBD2 is a possible D gene (6 bases). CDR1 and CDR2 (germline): SQVTM, ANQGSEA. Trimming removed 3 bases from V and 6 bases from J, with 10 bases in between. The CDR3 totals 12 residues.

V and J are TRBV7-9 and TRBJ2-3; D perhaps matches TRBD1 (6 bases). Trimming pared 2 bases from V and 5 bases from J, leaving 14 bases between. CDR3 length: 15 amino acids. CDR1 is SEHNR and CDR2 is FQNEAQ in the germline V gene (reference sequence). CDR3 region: CASSLRGQRVDTQYF. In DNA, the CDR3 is TGTGCCAGCAGCTTAAGAGGACAGAGAGTAGATACGCAGTATTTT.

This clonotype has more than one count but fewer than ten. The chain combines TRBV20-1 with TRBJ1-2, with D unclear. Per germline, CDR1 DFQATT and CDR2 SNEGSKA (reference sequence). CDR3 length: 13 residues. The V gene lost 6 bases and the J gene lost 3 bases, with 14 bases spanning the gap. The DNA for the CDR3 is TGCAGTGCCCCCGCGGAGGCCGACTATGGCTACACCTTC. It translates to CSAPAEADYGYTF.

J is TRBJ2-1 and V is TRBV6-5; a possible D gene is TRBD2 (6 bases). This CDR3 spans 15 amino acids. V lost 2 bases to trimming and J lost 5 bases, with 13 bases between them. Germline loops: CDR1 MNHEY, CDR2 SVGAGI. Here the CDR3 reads CASSYGGDANNEQFF. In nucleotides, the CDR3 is TGTGCCAGCAGTTACGGCGGGGACGCCAACAATGAGCAGTTCTTC.

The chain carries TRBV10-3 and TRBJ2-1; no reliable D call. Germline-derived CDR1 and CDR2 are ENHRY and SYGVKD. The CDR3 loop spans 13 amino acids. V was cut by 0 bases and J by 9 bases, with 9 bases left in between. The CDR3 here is CAISESTAGEQFF. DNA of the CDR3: TGTGCCATCAGTGAGTCGACTGCAGGTGAGCAGTTCTTC.

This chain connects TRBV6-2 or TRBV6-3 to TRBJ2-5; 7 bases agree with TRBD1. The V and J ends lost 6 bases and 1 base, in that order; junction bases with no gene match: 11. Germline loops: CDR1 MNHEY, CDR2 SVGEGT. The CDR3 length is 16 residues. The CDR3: CASSKRRGQIQETQYF. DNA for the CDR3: TGTGCCAGCAGCAAAAGACGGGGACAGATCCAAGAGACCCAGTACTTC.

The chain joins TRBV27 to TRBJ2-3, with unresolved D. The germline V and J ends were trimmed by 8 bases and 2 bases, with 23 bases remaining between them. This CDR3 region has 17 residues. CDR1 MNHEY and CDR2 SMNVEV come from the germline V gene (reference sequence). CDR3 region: CASVKAPPLLPTDTQYF. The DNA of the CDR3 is TGTGCCAGCGTCAAGGCCCCCCCTCTACTACCCACAGATACGCAGTATTTT.

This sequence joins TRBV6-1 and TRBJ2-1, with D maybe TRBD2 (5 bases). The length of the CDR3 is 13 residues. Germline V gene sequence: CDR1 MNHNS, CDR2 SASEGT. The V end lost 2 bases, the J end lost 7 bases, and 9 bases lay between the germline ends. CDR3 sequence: CASSERPGNEQFF. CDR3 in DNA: TGTGCCAGCAGTGAAAGGCCGGGGAATGAGCAGTTCTTC.

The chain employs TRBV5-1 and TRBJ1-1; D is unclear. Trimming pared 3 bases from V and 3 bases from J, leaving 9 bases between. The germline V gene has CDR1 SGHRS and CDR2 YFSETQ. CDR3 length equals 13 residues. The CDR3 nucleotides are TGCGCCAGCAGCTCAACCGGGCACACTGAAGCTTTCTTT. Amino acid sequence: CASSSTGHTEAFF.

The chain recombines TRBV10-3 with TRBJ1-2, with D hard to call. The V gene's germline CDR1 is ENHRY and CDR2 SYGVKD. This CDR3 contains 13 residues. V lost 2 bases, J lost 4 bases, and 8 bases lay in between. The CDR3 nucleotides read TGTGCCATCAGTGAGAACGGGTCCTATGGCTACACCTTC. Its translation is CAISENGSYGYTF.

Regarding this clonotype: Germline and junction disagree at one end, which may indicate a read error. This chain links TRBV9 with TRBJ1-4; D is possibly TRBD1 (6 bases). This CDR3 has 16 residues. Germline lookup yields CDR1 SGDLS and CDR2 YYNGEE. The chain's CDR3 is CDSSATGSPTNEKLFF. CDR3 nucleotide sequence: TGTGACAGCAGCGCTACAGGGTCCCCCACTAATGAAAAACTGTTTTTT. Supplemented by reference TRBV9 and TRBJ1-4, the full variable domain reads DSGVTQTPKHLITATGQRVTLRCSPRSGDLSVYWYQQSLDQGLQFLIQYYNGEERAKGNILERFSAQQFPDLHSELNLSSLELGDSALYFCDSSATGSPTNEKLFFGSGTQLSVL.

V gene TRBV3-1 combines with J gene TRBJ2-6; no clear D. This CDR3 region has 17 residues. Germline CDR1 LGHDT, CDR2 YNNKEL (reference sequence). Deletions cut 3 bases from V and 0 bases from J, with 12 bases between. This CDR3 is CASSHTALSSGANVLTF. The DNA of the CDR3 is TGTGCCAGCAGCCATACCGCCTTGAGCTCTGGGGCCAACGTCCTGACTTTC.

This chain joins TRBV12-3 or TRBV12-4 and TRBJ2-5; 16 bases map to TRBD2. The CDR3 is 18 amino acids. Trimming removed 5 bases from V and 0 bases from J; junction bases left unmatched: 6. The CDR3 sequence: CASSHGTSGGVYQETQYF. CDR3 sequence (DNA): TGTGCCAGCAGTCACGGGACTAGCGGGGGGGTGTACCAAGAGACCCAGTACTTC.

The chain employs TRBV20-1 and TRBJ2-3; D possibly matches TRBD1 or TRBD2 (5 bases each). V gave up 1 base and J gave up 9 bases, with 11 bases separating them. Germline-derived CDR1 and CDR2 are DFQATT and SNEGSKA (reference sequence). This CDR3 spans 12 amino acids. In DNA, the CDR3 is TGCAGTGCTAGAGTTGAGGGGCGGACGCAGTATTTT. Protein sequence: CSARVEGRTQYF.

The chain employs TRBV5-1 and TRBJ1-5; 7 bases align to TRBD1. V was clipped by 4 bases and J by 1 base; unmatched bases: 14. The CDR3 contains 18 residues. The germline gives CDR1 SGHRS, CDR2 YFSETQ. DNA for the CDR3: TGCGCCAGCAGCCGACCCCGTACTACAGGGGAGAGCAATCAGCCCCAGCATTTT. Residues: CASSRPRTTGESNQPQHF.

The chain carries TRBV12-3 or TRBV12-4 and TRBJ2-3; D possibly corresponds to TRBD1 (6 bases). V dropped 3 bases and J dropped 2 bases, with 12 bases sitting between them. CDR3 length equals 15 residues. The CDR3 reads CASSFGDKVTDTQYF. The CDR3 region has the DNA TGTGCCAGCAGTTTCGGGGACAAAGTCACAGATACGCAGTATTTT.

CDR3: CASRERQSGNSPLHF. The CDR3 DNA sequence: TGTGCCAGCAGGGAGAGACAATCTGGGAATTCACCCCTCCACTTT. This chain joins TRBV12-3 or TRBV12-4 and TRBJ1-6; no clear D gene. The CDR3 length is 15 residues. V was shortened by 6 bases and J by 7 bases, with 16 bases between the two germline ends.

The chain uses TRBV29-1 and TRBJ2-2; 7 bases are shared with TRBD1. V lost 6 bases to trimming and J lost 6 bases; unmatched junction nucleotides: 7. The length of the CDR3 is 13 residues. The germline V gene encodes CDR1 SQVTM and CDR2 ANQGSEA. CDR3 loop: CSVTGLLAGELFF. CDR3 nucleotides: TGCAGCGTGACAGGGCTTTTGGCCGGGGAGCTGTTTTTT.

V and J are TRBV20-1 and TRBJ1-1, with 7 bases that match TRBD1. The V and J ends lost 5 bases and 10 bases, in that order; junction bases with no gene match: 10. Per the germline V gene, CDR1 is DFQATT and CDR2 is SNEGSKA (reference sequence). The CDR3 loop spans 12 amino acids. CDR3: CSAPIGGRGAFF. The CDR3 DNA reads TGCAGTGCTCCAATAGGGGGCCGGGGAGCTTTCTTT.

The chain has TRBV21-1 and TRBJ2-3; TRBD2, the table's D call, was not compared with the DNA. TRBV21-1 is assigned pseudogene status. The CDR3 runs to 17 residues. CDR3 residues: CASSKRFPSGATDTQYF. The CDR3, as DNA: TGTGCTAGCAGCAAACGTTTCCCTAGCGGGGCAACAGATACGCAGTATTTT.